This T cell receptor beta chain was observed in a study of T cell repertoires in cytomegalovirus infection. Background on the study: Based on public TCR beta signatures, there were indications of CMV infection and of a matching HLA type. Study-level findings and limits: Based on cumulative public TCR beta family frequency, carriers of CMV plus the relevant HLA were identified.

TCRdb passed the reads through MiXCR, listing each CDR3 protein once. This sample has roughly 280,000 distinct CDR3 sequences; 9.1% occur once, and the top ten carry around 15%. This clonotype was detected ten times or more. Its specificity is unknown. The V gene's germline CDR1 is SGHVS and CDR2 FNYEAQ. V lost 3 bases to trimming and J lost 4 bases, with 12 bases between them. The CDR3 spans 15 residues. Sequenced material: PBMCs. This chain joins TRBV7-6 and TRBJ1-4; maybe TRBD1 (5 bases). The TCR originated in a human donor in good health (CMV status not recorded). Some clones in this sample may be carry-over from other donors' samples. The CDR3 sequence: CASSLGTILNEKLFF. The CDR3 bases are TGTGCCAGCAGCTTGGGGACTATCCTTAATGAAAAACTGTTTTTT.